Described below is a single TCR beta chain sequence and its context. Its target antigen remains unknown. Base qualities are missing; no much larger clone stands one base away. The source of the sample is a study of blood T cell repertoires in COVID-19 (dated by TCRdb to the early 2020s). Concerning the study at large: Collaborator samples came from the United States, Italy and Spain and covered acute and convalescent phases of COVID-19. Nearly every sample came with metadata listing a de-identified subject ID, COVID-19 status, age in years and sex. The prospective study material was composed of cDNA or gDNA derived from T cells, B-cell-depleted T cells, or PBMCs. Samples came from the ongoing ImmuneRACE study (first 160 participants) plus 1,254 subjects from 6 global collaborators. Deeply sampled blood TCRbeta repertoires from subjects exposed to, actively infected with, or recovered from COVID-19 were included in the dataset. Where available, HLA class I and class II types were taken from metadata supplied by the sample provider and were not determined by assay-based typing. The repertoires were released in a freely available public database intended as a resource for research on the immune response to SARS-CoV-2.

From its cysteine to its phenylalanine, the CDR3 spans 14 amino acids. Only CDR3 DNA remains: 42 bases, in frame from the first base. CDR1 MNHEY and CDR2 SVGAGI are derived from the germline V gene. V loses 7 bases of germline sequence and J loses 8 bases, and the interval between the two ends is 18 bases. Each collaborating institution followed its own protocols to collect whole blood in K2EDTA tubes. For TCRbeta analysis, collaborators shipped samples as frozen whole blood, isolated PBMCs, or DNA extracted from either of those sample types. What the research found in general, with its limitations: The amount of clinical and demographic metadata varied by source and participant and was provided uncurated.

The immunoSEQ Assay, a bias-controlled multiplex PCR, was used to amplify TCRbeta CDR3 regions from genomic DNA. Per the authors' processing: Within the assay, amplification of reference gene primers was used to estimate how many nucleated cells each sample contained. Sequence reads were collapsed and filtered to measure the absolute abundance of every unique TCRbeta CDR3 rearrangement. For each sample, productive Simpson clonality was calculated as the square root of Simpson's diversity index over productive rearrangements. Sourced from immuneACCESS, this table was stored by TCRdb with only in-frame sequences that have V and J called. A share of the clones is absent; for the studies checked, an unresolved V gene accounts for under half, and the remainder has no known explanation. V, J and clone size reflect that table, while D and trimming were determined from the DNA. The sample includes under 200,000 clones, with roughly nine tenths observed a single time. About 22% of the sample is taken by the ten largest.

The rearrangement combines TRBV6-5 with TRBJ1-5; no D gene call is confident. This TCR was recovered from a man aged 55 to 70 with active or convalescent COVID-19. Source material: peripheral blood. The CDR3 protein is CASTPRRSGEPQHF. The DNA sequence is TGTGCCAGCACCCCTCGGAGGAGCGGGGAGCCCCAGCATTTT.